The rows below give T cell receptor beta chains drawn from one sample of a study of T cells in Graves' hyperthyroidism and ophthalmopathy. MiXCR was run by TCRdb on the multiplex PCR reads, yielding one entry per CDR3 protein. The table records 550,000 to 850,000 distinct CDR3 sequences, roughly 20% of them present only once. The sample was blood. The receptor source for this set is a woman aged 50 to 60 with Graves' hyperthyroidism that later progressed to Graves' ophthalmopathy. Both conserved end residues are part of each CDR3. Fields, in order: CDR3 protein, CDR3 DNA, V gene, D gene, clone size, CDR3 length, J gene. The D gene is left open where the match is weak. Part of the rows lack a size; the others show once, few, many or a class for expanded clones.

CASSQPGQSNTEAFF TGTGCCAGCAGTCAGCCGGGACAGTCGAACACTGAAGCTTTCTTT TRBV12-3/TRBV12-4 TRBD1 many 15 TRBJ1-1
CASSIGSRVAAGELFF TGTGCCAGTAGTATAGGGTCCAGGGTAGCGGCCGGGGAGCTGTTTTTT TRBV19 NA NA 16 TRBJ2-2
CASSQLGQGGRDTTEAFF TGTGCCAGCAGCCAACTTGGACAGGGGGGGCGGGATACGACTGAAGCTTTCTTT TRBV4-2 TRBD1 NA 18 TRBJ1-1
CASRQSSYTGELFF TGTGCCAGCAGACAGTCAAGTTACACCGGGGAGCTGTTTTTT TRBV3-1 NA many 14 TRBJ2-2
CASSAAPEDYGYTF TGTGCCAGCAGCGCCGCCCCAGAGGACTATGGCTACACCTTC TRBV7-9 NA NA 14 TRBJ1-2
CASSLGQSYQETQYF TGTGCCAGCAGCTTAGGACAGTCGTACCAAGAGACCCAGTACTTC TRBV7-9 NA NA 15 TRBJ2-5
CASSPTQGRTEAFF TGTGCCAGCTCACCAACCCAGGGTAGGACTGAAGCTTTCTTT TRBV18 NA many 14 TRBJ1-1
CASGSLAGTYNEQFF TGTGCCAGCGGATCCCTAGCGGGGACTTACAATGAGCAGTTCTTC TRBV6-1 TRBD2 NA 15 TRBJ2-1
CASSPAGTGPNEKLFF TGTGCCAGCAGCCCAGCCGGGACAGGGCCTAATGAAAAACTGTTTTTT TRBV12-3/TRBV12-4 TRBD1 few 16 TRBJ1-4
CASSPDSAYGYTF TGTGCCAGCAGCCCCGACAGCGCCTATGGCTACACCTTC TRBV5-6 NA many 13 TRBJ1-2
CASSLGGARRGEETQYF TGTGCCAGCAGTTTAGGGGGAGCTCGGCGGGGTGAAGAGACCCAGTACTTC TRBV27 NA many 17 TRBJ2-5
CSAELFARGARVDEQFF TGCAGTGCTGAACTATTCGCGCGGGGGGCCCGGGTCGATGAGCAGTTCTTC TRBV20-1 TRBD2 NA 17 TRBJ2-1
CASSIREQGGAKQYF TGTGCCAGTAGTATACGGGAACAGGGGGGAGCTAAGCAGTACTTC TRBV19 TRBD1 NA 15 TRBJ2-7
CASSSDSTGLPEAFF TGTGCCAGCAGCTCGGACAGCACAGGGCTACCCGAAGCTTTCTTT TRBV7-9 NA many 15 TRBJ1-1